A selection of T cell receptor beta chains follows, all from one sample in a study of T-cell memory formation after mild COVID-19. From the 5' RACE reads, TCRdb called clonotypes with MiXCR, one entry per CDR3 protein. The data show 350,000 to 500,000 distinct CDR3 sequences, about 25% seen once. The material sequenced was PBMCs or a T cell subset sorted from them (not recorded which). These receptors all come from an adult woman who had mild COVID-19 (a few samples of this study predate the infection). Cell type and time point are not known. CDR3s include the opening cysteine and the closing phenylalanine or tryptophan. The D gene is left open where the match is weak. Clone size, where shown, is once, few, many, or a class for clones that have expanded.

>few|TRBV6-5|-|TRBJ2-1
CASRPQSPYNEQFF
TGTGCCAGCAGACCACAGAGTCCCTACAATGAGCAGTTCTTC
>few|TRBV7-2|-|TRBJ2-2
CASSSPARRGLYTGELFF
TGTGCCAGCAGCTCCCCCGCTAGGAGAGGGTTGTACACCGGGGAGCTGTTTTTT
>-|TRBV5-6|TRBD2|TRBJ2-1
CASSFRRLAANEQFF
TGTGCCAGCAGCTTCAGGAGACTAGCGGCCAATGAGCAGTTCTTC
>many|TRBV15|-|TRBJ2-7
CATSRDFQGPRDEQYF
TGTGCCACCAGCAGAGATTTTCAGGGGCCCCGGGACGAGCAGTACTTC
>many|TRBV7-9|-|TRBJ1-2
CASSLGGTRPKGYTF
TGTGCCAGCAGCTTAGGGGGGACGCGACCCAAGGGCTACACCTTC
>-|TRBV29-1|-|TRBJ2-5
CSVDRPRETQYF
TGCAGCGTTGATCGCCCTCGGGAGACCCAGTACTTC
>-|TRBV29-1|-|TRBJ2-3
CSVSRGNTDTQYF
TGCAGCGTATCAAGGGGGAACACAGATACGCAGTATTTT
>few|TRBV5-1|TRBD2|TRBJ2-1
CASSQGLAGTNEQFF
TGCGCCAGCAGCCAGGGACTAGCGGGGACTAATGAGCAGTTCTTC
>-|TRBV19|-|TRBJ2-7
CASSLKDGYEQYF
TGTGCCAGTAGTCTAAAAGACGGCTACGAGCAGTACTTC
>-|TRBV3-1|-|TRBJ2-2
CATRQQGTGELFF
TGTGCCACCCGCCAACAAGGCACCGGGGAGCTGTTTTTT